This entry features one T cell receptor beta chain sequence. The antigen is undetermined. This sample was taken from a study of blood T cells in healthy people across ages. Through a sample-barcoded 5' primer and a J-beta primer mix, a second PCR was run for roughly 6 to 12 cycles. TCRdb processed the 5' RACE reads anew with MiXCR; each CDR3 protein has one entry. Here the sample spans 700,000 to 1,000,000 distinct CDR3 sequences, approximately 44% being singletons. The CDR3 sequence is 12 residues long. Germline CDR1 and CDR2: SGHTA and FQGNSA. Broader study findings: A roughly linear age-dependent decrease characterized TCR beta diversity per million T cells. Because sorting was not performed, PBMCs prevented conclusive naive versus antigen-experienced comparison.

The sequencing sample was made of blood. The chain uses TRBV7-2 and TRBJ2-6; D is perhaps TRBD1 or TRBD2 (5 bases each). The receptor was isolated from a man between 60 and 75 years old in good health. The CDR3 DNA follows: TGTGCGTGGGGGACTGGGGCCAACGTCCTGACTTTC. Translating gives CAWGTGANVLTF.